These 30 T cell receptor beta chains were all obtained from the same sample, sequenced in a study of blood T cell repertoires in COVID-19. TCRdb's table, derived via immunoSEQ multiplex PCR, lists solely in-frame clones and lacks some. The sample has roughly 300,000 clones, roughly 91% seen once. The sample comprised peripheral blood. The receptors here all came from a woman in her thirties with COVID-19, enrolled during active disease.

This chain uses TRBV27 with TRBJ2-1; 8 nucleotides align to TRBD2. The CDR3 has 16 residues. Per the germline V gene, CDR1 is MNHEY and CDR2 is SMNVEV (reference sequence). V gave up 7 bases and J gave up 9 bases; unmatched junction bases: 17. The CDR3 region is CASTIRLGGGTTEQFF. The DNA of the CDR3 is TGTGCCAGCACTATTAGGTTGGGCGGGGGGACAACTGAGCAGTTCTTC.

The chain links TRBV6-4 to TRBJ2-1; 10 positions match TRBD2. The CDR3 totals 15 residues. Looked up from germline, CDR1 is MRHNA and CDR2 is SNTAGT. The V segment lost 4 bases and the J segment 6 bases; nucleotides outside the gene matches: 6. CDR3 in amino acids: CASSVLAGDPNEQFF. The CDR3 region has the DNA TGTGCCAGCAGTGTGCTAGCGGGGGACCCCAATGAGCAGTTCTTC.

The chain recombines TRBV5-1 with TRBJ1-1; maybe TRBD1 (5 bases). V was shortened by 7 bases and J by 1 base, with 14 bases between the two germline ends. Looked up from germline, CDR1 is SGHRS and CDR2 is YFSETQ. The CDR3 runs 14 residues. CDR3 sequence: CASSQGRENTEAFF. CDR3 DNA sequence: TGCGCCAGCTCCCAGGGCAGGGAGAACACTGAAGCTTTCTTT.

V usage is TRBV7-3 and J usage is TRBJ1-5; 8 bases match TRBD1. CDR1 is SGHTA and CDR2 is FQGTGA in the germline V gene. This CDR3 contains 16 residues. The trim removed 5 bases at V and 4 bases at J, leaving 10 bases unmatched. The CDR3 here is CASSGTGDRRNQPQHF. CDR3 coding DNA: TGTGCCAGCAGCGGAACAGGGGACAGGAGAAATCAGCCCCAGCATTTT.

V gene TRBV18 combines with J gene TRBJ2-7, with D possibly TRBD1 on 6 matching bases. Looked up from germline, CDR1 is KGHSH and CDR2 is LQKENI. V was trimmed by 3 bases and J by 5 bases, leaving 14 bases between them. The CDR3 totals 14 residues. The DNA for the CDR3 is TGTGCCAGCTCACCGGGACATGAAGAGCACGAGCAGTACTTC. Translation gives CASSPGHEEHEQYF.

V and J are TRBV29-1 and TRBJ1-2, with D perhaps TRBD1 (6 bases). CDR3 length: 14 amino acids. Germline CDR1 reads SQVTM; CDR2 reads ANQGSEA. Trimming stripped 4 bases from V and 2 bases from J, with 14 bases between. In DNA form, the CDR3 reads TGCAGCGTTGGAGACAACAGGGAAAACTATGGCTACACCTTC. Translated, it gives CSVGDNRENYGYTF.

V is TRBV29-1 and J is TRBJ1-2; D is unresolved. CDR1 SQVTM and CDR2 ANQGSEA come from the germline V gene. The germline V and J ends were trimmed by 5 bases and 5 bases, with 18 bases remaining between them. This CDR3 has 14 residues. CDR3 coding DNA: TGCAGCGTTTCGCGAGACAACGGAGGGTATGGCTACACCTTC. Its translation is CSVSRDNGGYGYTF. The whole variable domain, filled in from reference TRBV29-1 and TRBJ1-2, reads SAVISQKPSRDICQRGTSLTIQCQVDSQVTMMFWYRQQPGQSLTLIATANQGSEATYESGFVIDKFPISRPNLTFSTLTVSNMSPEDSSIYLCSVSRDNGGYGYTFGSGTRLTVV.

The rearrangement joins TRBV6-5 to TRBJ1-3; D call uncertain. Germline lookup yields CDR1 MNHEY and CDR2 SVGAGI. V was trimmed by 7 bases and J by 7 bases, leaving 8 bases between them. The CDR3 totals 11 residues. For the CDR3, the DNA is TGTGCCAGCAATATCTCGAACACCATATATTTT. Translation: CASNISNTIYF.

The chain combines TRBV5-1 with TRBJ1-6; possible D gene TRBD1, 6 bases. V lost 5 bases to trimming and J lost 9 bases, with 21 bases between them. Germline CDR1 and CDR2: SGHRS and YFSETQ. The CDR3 extends over 16 amino acids. The CDR3 DNA follows: TGCGCCAGCAGAACGGTGCCTGACAGGATAACTTCACCCCTCCACTTT. This translates into CASRTVPDRITSPLHF.

Of note for this clone: The sample carries other DNA sequences with the same CDR3. This rearrangement joins TRBV19 to TRBJ2-6; no reliable D call. The CDR3 covers 15 residues. V was pared by 1 base and J by 0 bases, with 4 bases between. Germline loops: CDR1 LNHDA, CDR2 SQIVND (reference sequence). CDR3 in DNA: TGTGCCAGTAGTATAGGGAGCTCTGGGGCCAACGTCCTGACTTTC. This translates into CASSIGSSGANVLTF.

This chain links TRBV3-1 (or the pseudogene TRBV3-2) with TRBJ2-3; D gene uncertain. The CDR3 spans 16 residues. V was clipped by 1 base and J by 4 bases, with 15 bases between them. The germline CDR1 and CDR2 sequences are LGHDT and YNNKEL (reference sequence). CDR3: CASSQGYFGVPDTQYF. CDR3 in DNA: TGTGCCAGCAGCCAAGGTTACTTTGGAGTCCCAGATACGCAGTATTTT.

This chain uses TRBV18 with TRBJ2-7, with D perhaps TRBD1 (7 bases). The ends were cut back, 3 bases at V and 5 bases at J, with 11 bases in the middle. The CDR3 runs to 13 residues. Germline V gene lookup returns CDR1 KGHSH and CDR2 LQKENI. The CDR3 region is CASSPEGADEQYF. The CDR3 region has the DNA TGTGCCAGCTCACCGGAGGGGGCAGACGAGCAGTACTTC.

This clone was recorded once. The chain couples TRBV4-1 to TRBJ1-6; unclear D gene. Between the trimmed V and J ends, which lost 5 bases and 0 bases, there was a span of 17 bases. The CDR3 spans 18 residues. CDR1 is MGHRA and CDR2 is YSYEKL in the germline V gene. CDR3 DNA sequence: TGCGCCAGCAGCTTCAACCCACTGGGGAGCTCCTATAATTCACCCCTCCACTTT. Its translation: CASSFNPLGSSYNSPLHF.

V usage is TRBV27 and J usage is TRBJ1-6; 11 bases map to TRBD1. The CDR3 contains 17 residues. Trimming took 3 bases from V and 7 from J; bases not matched to a gene: 8. Germline V gene sequence: CDR1 MNHEY, CDR2 SMNVEV (reference sequence). The CDR3 is CASSFRAGDRGNSPLHF. For the CDR3, the DNA is TGTGCCAGCAGTTTTAGAGCAGGGGACAGGGGGAATTCACCCCTCCACTTT.

The rearrangement joins TRBV6-5 to TRBJ2-7; 9 nucleotides line up with TRBD2. The CDR3 loop spans 15 amino acids. CDR1 MNHEY and CDR2 SVGAGI come from the germline V gene. Trimming took 5 bases from V and 1 from J; bases not matched to a gene: 6. As DNA, the CDR3 is TGTGCCAGCAGTCCGAAGACTAGCGGTTCCTACGAGCAGTACTTC. Residues: CASSPKTSGSYEQYF.

CDR3 in DNA: TGTGCCAGCTCATTCGGACAGGGGGCTCCCTACGAGCAGTACTTC. It codes for CASSFGQGAPYEQYF. The rearrangement uses TRBV18 and TRBJ2-7; 11 bases match TRBD1. Germline assignment: CDR1 KGHSH and CDR2 LQKENI. With 5 bases clipped from V and 2 bases from J, the junction kept 5 bases outside the gene matches. The CDR3 totals 15 residues.

J is TRBJ1-1 and V is TRBV18; no definite D call. Germline loops: CDR1 KGHSH, CDR2 LQKENI. The CDR3 has 14 amino acids. With 3 bases removed from V and 1 base from J, the gap between germline ends came to 9 bases. The DNA for the CDR3 is TGTGCCAGCTCACCCAGTATTGCGAACACTGAAGCTTTCTTT. It translates to CASSPSIANTEAFF.

The chain links TRBV7-2 to TRBJ2-1; 7 bases are a match to TRBD2. Looked up from germline, CDR1 is SGHTA and CDR2 is FQGNSA. CDR3 size: 17 residues. Trimming removed 4 bases from V and 0 bases from J; junction bases left unmatched: 9. The CDR3 loop reads CASSSRVGGGSYNEQFF. In DNA, the CDR3 is TGTGCCAGCAGCTCCCGTGTGGGGGGGGGCTCCTACAATGAGCAGTTCTTC.

This clone was seen only a few times. The CDR3 here is CASSHRDNRYGYTF. DNA of the CDR3: TGTGCCAGCAGCCATAGGGACAACAGATATGGCTACACCTTC. The gene calls are TRBV5-4 and TRBJ1-2; D is possibly TRBD1 (6 bases). V shed 4 bases and J shed 5 bases, with 15 bases lying between them. This CDR3 contains 14 residues. CDR1 is SGHNT and CDR2 is YYREEE in the germline V gene (reference sequence).

The CDR3 bases are TGTGCCAGCAGTGGACTAGCGGGGGAGAACTTCGGTGAGCAGTTCTTC. This codes for CASSGLAGENFGEQFF. The chain couples TRBV2 to TRBJ2-1; TRBD2 aligns across 12 bases. The CDR3 contains 16 residues. With V trimmed by 4 bases and J by 9 bases, 10 bases remained unmatched. Germline CDR1 is SNHLY and CDR2 is FYNNEI.

The chain employs TRBV30 and TRBJ2-2, with 11 nucleotides matching TRBD1. Trimming cost V 1 base and J 5 bases; bases outside gene matches: 3. The CDR3 has 15 amino acids. Germline V gives CDR1 GTSNPN, CDR2 SVGIG (reference sequence). The CDR3 is CAWSDGTGGTGELFF. The CDR3 bases are TGTGCCTGGAGTGACGGGACAGGGGGAACCGGGGAGCTGTTTTTT.

The chain links TRBV5-1 to TRBJ1-4; D may be TRBD1 (6 bases). Trimming took off 2 bases at V and 7 bases at J, with 15 bases between the two ends. The germline V gene has CDR1 SGHRS and CDR2 YFSETQ. The CDR3 runs to 15 residues. DNA of the CDR3: TGCGCCAGCAGCTTACAGGGAACGTCGGGTGAAAAACTGTTTTTT. Encoded protein: CASSLQGTSGEKLFF.

This clone was seen just once. Other DNA sequences within the sample encode an identical CDR3. The chain carries TRBV2 and TRBJ2-1; D gene ambiguous. V gave up 4 bases and J gave up 3 bases, with 4 bases separating them. CDR3 length: 12 amino acids. Germline lookup yields CDR1 SNHLY and CDR2 FYNNEI. The CDR3 loop is CASSGGYNEQFF. In nucleotides, the CDR3 is TGTGCCAGCAGTGGCGGCTACAATGAGCAGTTCTTC. The complete variable domain, with remaining parts taken from reference TRBV2 and TRBJ2-1, reads EPEVTQTPSHQVTQMGQEVILRCVPISNHLYFYWYRQILGQKVEFLVSFYNNEISEKSEIFDDQFSVERPDGSNFTLKIRSTKLEDSAMYFCASSGGYNEQFFGPGTRLTVL.

V gene TRBV7-8 combines with J gene TRBJ1-1; D is ambiguous. The germline CDR1 and CDR2 sequences are SGHVS and FQNEAQ. This CDR3 has 14 residues. With 3 bases removed from V and 6 bases from J, the gap between germline ends came to 14 bases. The CDR3 DNA reads as TGTGCCAGCAGCTTCCGGGAGGATAGAGCTGAAGCTTTCTTT. It is translated as CASSFREDRAEAFF.

V is TRBV2 and J is TRBJ2-5; D is perhaps TRBD1 (6 bases). The V end lost 4 bases, the J end lost 0 bases, and 9 bases lay between the germline ends. CDR3 length: 14 amino acids. The V gene's germline CDR1 is SNHLY and CDR2 FYNNEI. The chain's CDR3 is CASSAGAYQETQYF. As DNA, the CDR3 is TGTGCCAGCAGTGCAGGGGCTTACCAAGAGACCCAGTACTTC.

V gene TRBV30 combines with J gene TRBJ1-4, with D hard to call. This CDR3 is built from 16 residues. The V end lost 3 bases, the J end lost 1 base, and 15 bases lay between the germline ends. Germline CDR1 and CDR2: GTSNPN and SVGIG (reference sequence). CDR3 in amino acids: CAWSPTPGLTNEKLFF. The DNA of the CDR3 is TGTGCCTGGAGCCCCACTCCGGGGTTAACTAATGAAAAACTGTTTTTT.

The CDR3 protein is CASSQRGHRGGNQPQHF. The CDR3 DNA reads as TGTGCCAGCAGCCAGAGAGGACACAGGGGAGGCAATCAGCCCCAGCATTTT. This sequence joins TRBV7-2 and TRBJ1-5; TRBD1 matches at 7 bases. This CDR3 contains 17 residues. Germline CDR1 reads SGHTA; CDR2 reads FQGNSA. V lost 5 bases and J lost 2; bases outside the gene matches: 12.

The chain is built from TRBV28 and TRBJ1-5; D remains ambiguous. V was trimmed by 4 bases and J by 4 bases, leaving 14 bases between them. The CDR3 sequence is 15 residues long. CDR1 and CDR2 from the germline V gene are MDHEN and SYDVKM. This CDR3 is CASSSPPGLNQPQHF. CDR3 bases: TGTGCCAGCAGTTCCCCCCCGGGGTTAAATCAGCCCCAGCATTTT.

The chain is built from TRBV25-1 and TRBJ2-5, with a possible D match to TRBD2 (5 bases). The CDR3 covers 15 residues. V lost 5 bases, J lost 5 bases, and 18 bases lay in between. Germline lookup yields CDR1 MGHDK and CDR2 SYGVNS. The CDR3, as DNA: TGTGCCAGCAGTTCCCACGGGAAGCTCGAGGAGACCCAGTACTTC. It yields the protein CASSSHGKLEETQYF.

This chain joins TRBV7-9 and TRBJ1-6, with a tentative D call TRBD1 (6 bases). Germline CDR1 SEHNR, CDR2 FQNEAQ (reference sequence). This CDR3 region has 15 residues. Deletions cut 4 bases from V and 10 bases from J, with 17 bases between. The DNA of the CDR3 is TGTGCCAGCAGCTCGACACAGGGAGCCTCCTCACCCCTCCACTTT. Its translation: CASSSTQGASSPLHF. Variable domain in full (rest from reference TRBV7-9 and TRBJ1-6): DTGVSQNPRHKITKRGQNVTFRCDPISEHNRLYWYRQTLGQGPEFLTYFQNEAQLEKSRLLSDRFSAERPKGSFSTLEIQRTEQGDSAMYLCASSSTQGASSPLHFGNGTRLTVT.